Listed below are T cell receptor beta chains from one sample, sequenced in a study of beta chain features in type 1 diabetes. The protocol was immunoSEQ multiplex PCR, while the TCRdb copy is restricted to in-frame clones and leaves out a portion. Of approximately 150,000 clones listed, roughly 10% were seen once; the top ten hold about 0.6%. The sequenced sample was central memory CD4+ T cells from blood. Receptors originate from a woman between 40 and 55 years old in good health. The CDR3 runs from the conserved cysteine through the conserved F or W. The order of the fields is clone size, D gene, J gene, V gene, CDR3 protein, CDR3 DNA. A D gene is named only where the DNA matches it firmly. Clone size appears in some rows only: once, few, many, or a class for an expanded clone.

size: few; D: TRBD1; J: TRBJ1-1; V: TRBV5-6; CDR3: CASSLTGTGNTEAFF; DNA: TGTGCCAGCAGCTTGACCGGGACAGGGAACACTGAAGCTTTCTTT
size: -; D: -; J: TRBJ2-7; V: TRBV19; CDR3: CASSSGTGTYEQYF; DNA: TGTGCCAGCTCCTCGGGTACAGGGACCTACGAGCAGTACTTC
size: -; D: TRBD1; J: TRBJ1-4; V: TRBV5-4; CDR3: CASSSWDSLATNEKLFF; DNA: TGTGCCAGCAGCTCTTGGGACAGCCTTGCAACTAATGAAAAACTGTTTTTT
size: -; D: -; J: TRBJ2-1; V: TRBV2; CDR3: CASVRQASNEQFF; DNA: TGTGCCAGCGTTCGACAGGCATCCAATGAGCAGTTCTTC
size: -; D: -; J: TRBJ1-5; V: TRBV7-8; CDR3: CASSLARIAVPNQPQHF; DNA: TGTGCCAGCAGCTTAGCTCGAATTGCGGTACCAAATCAGCCCCAGCATTTT
size: -; D: -; J: TRBJ2-7; V: TRBV6-5; CDR3: CASSRDTSYEQYF; DNA: TGTGCCAGCAGCCGGGACACCTCCTACGAGCAGTACTTC
size: -; D: TRBD1; J: TRBJ2-5; V: TRBV7-9; CDR3: CASSPTGGAIETQYF; DNA: TGTGCCAGCAGCCCGACAGGGGGCGCGATCGAGACCCAGTACTTC
size: many; D: -; J: TRBJ1-6; V: TRBV28; CDR3: CASRKQANSPLHF; DNA: TGTGCCAGCAGGAAACAGGCAAATTCACCCCTCCACTTT
size: -; D: TRBD1; J: TRBJ1-1; V: TRBV11-2; CDR3: CASSPVGAYRGTEAFF; DNA: TGTGCCAGCAGCCCGGTGGGGGCATACAGGGGCACTGAAGCTTTCTTT
size: few; D: TRBD1; J: TRBJ1-4; V: TRBV6-4; CDR3: CASSSTLQGRLFF; DNA: TGTGCCAGCAGTTCCACCCTACAGGGGAGACTGTTTTTT
size: few; D: TRBD2; J: TRBJ2-3; V: TRBV28; CDR3: CASSLRGGGTDTQYF; DNA: TGTGCCAGCAGTTTGCGGGGGGGAGGCACAGATACGCAGTATTTT
size: few; D: TRBD1; J: TRBJ2-1; V: TRBV5-5; CDR3: CASSLDRTGESFSYNEQFF; DNA: TGTGCCAGCAGCCTGGATCGGACAGGGGAAAGCTTTTCCTACAATGAGCAGTTCTTC
size: -; D: -; J: TRBJ1-5; V: TRBV5-1; CDR3: CASSLLEGRCQPQHF; DNA: TGCGCCAGCAGCTTGCTTGAGGGAAGGTGTCAGCCCCAGCATTTT